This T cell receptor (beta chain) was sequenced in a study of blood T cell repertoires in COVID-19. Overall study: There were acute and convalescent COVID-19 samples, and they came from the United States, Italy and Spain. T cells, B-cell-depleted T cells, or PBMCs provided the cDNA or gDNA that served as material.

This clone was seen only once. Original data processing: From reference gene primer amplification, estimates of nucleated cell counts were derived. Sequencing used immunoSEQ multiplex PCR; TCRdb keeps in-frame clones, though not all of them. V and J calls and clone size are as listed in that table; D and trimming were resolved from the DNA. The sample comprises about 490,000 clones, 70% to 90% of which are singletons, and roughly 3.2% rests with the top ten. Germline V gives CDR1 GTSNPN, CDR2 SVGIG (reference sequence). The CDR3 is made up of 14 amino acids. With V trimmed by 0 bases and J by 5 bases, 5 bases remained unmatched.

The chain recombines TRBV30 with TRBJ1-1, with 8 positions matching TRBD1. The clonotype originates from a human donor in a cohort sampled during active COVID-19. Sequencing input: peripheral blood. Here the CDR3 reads CAWSVGQGATEAFF. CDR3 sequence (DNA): TGTGCCTGGAGTGTTGGGCAGGGGGCAACTGAAGCTTTCTTT.